In this sample, the clone carrying this TCR beta chain turned up a few times. TCR beta libraries were prepared from cDNA with unique molecular identifiers. TCRdb redid the calling of the PCR reads with MiXCR, one entry per CDR3 protein. The sample contains 350,000 to 500,000 distinct CDR3 sequences, approximately 37% of which appear only once. This sample was included in a study of post-analysis software for immune sequencing data. About the research overall: Patients had relapsing-remitting, secondary progressive or progressive-relapsing multiple sclerosis; some lacked subtype.

Sample: blood. This TCR derives from a girl aged 2 to 10 with multiple sclerosis.

In nucleotides, the CDR3 is TGCGCCAGCAGCTTGGGGTCCGTTGAACCCTACAATGAGCAGTTCTTC. This codes for CASSLGSVEPYNEQFF. The J gene is TRBJ2-1, the V gene TRBV5-1; D uncertain. Germline V gene sequence: CDR1 SGHRS, CDR2 YFSETQ. The CDR3 is made up of 16 amino acids. V lost 0 bases and J 2 bases, leaving 12 bases between the germline ends.